The 23 T cell receptor beta chains in this list originate from one sample, sequenced in a study of beta chain features in type 1 diabetes. The sequenced template was cDNA made from the entire isolated RNA. Here immunoSEQ multiplex PCR was the method, and the copy in TCRdb shows in-frame clones only, minus some. The sample records around 300,000 clones, 8% being singletons. Sequences were obtained from central memory CD4+ T cells from blood. These receptors all stem from a young woman in good health.

This clone was observed a few times. The gene calls are TRBV4-3 and TRBJ1-1; D not certain. Trimming cost V 1 base and J 3 bases, with 6 bases left between them. The CDR3 loop spans 13 amino acids. Germline-derived CDR1 and CDR2 are LGHNA and YSLEER. The CDR3 loop is CASSQGRDTEAFF. The CDR3 DNA sequence: TGCGCCAGCAGCCAAGGAAGGGACACTGAAGCTTTCTTT.

A few counts support this clone. J is TRBJ2-5 and V is TRBV7-8; unclear D gene. Germline assignment: CDR1 SGHVS and CDR2 FQNEAQ. Trimming stripped 1 base from V and 5 bases from J, with 8 bases between. CDR3 length: 13 amino acids. CDR3 sequence reads: CASSLERVETQYF. The CDR3 DNA reads as TGTGCCAGCAGCTTAGAAAGGGTCGAGACCCAGTACTTC.

Many counts were recorded for this clone. The chain links TRBV29-1 to TRBJ2-4, with D perhaps being TRBD1 or TRBD2 (6 bases each). Germline assignment: CDR1 SQVTM and CDR2 ANQGSEA. CDR3 length equals 14 residues. The V and J ends lost 4 bases and 7 bases respectively, with 17 bases between them. The CDR3 sequence is CSVVLGGLRNIQYF. In DNA form, the CDR3 reads TGCAGCGTTGTTTTAGGGGGGCTCAGGAACATTCAGTACTTC. The entire variable domain, with the rest obtained from reference TRBV29-1 and TRBJ2-4, is as follows: SAVISQKPSRDICQRGTSLTIQCQVDSQVTMMFWYRQQPGQSLTLIATANQGSEATYESGFVIDKFPISRPNLTFSTLTVSNMSPEDSSIYLCSVVLGGLRNIQYFGAGTRLSVL.

The genes are TRBV29-1 and TRBJ1-2; D might be TRBD1 (5 bases). Looked up from germline, CDR1 is SQVTM and CDR2 is ANQGSEA. V gave up 5 bases and J gave up 3 bases, with 10 bases separating them. This CDR3 has 12 amino acids. The CDR3 bases are TGCAGCGTTCGATGGGGCCACTATGGCTACACCTTC. Its protein product is CSVRWGHYGYTF.

This clone has just a few counts. The chain has TRBV5-4 and TRBJ1-1; 8 nucleotides align to TRBD1. CDR1 is SGHNT and CDR2 is YYREEE in the germline V gene (reference sequence). Trimming removed 2 bases from V and 0 bases from J; junction bases left unmatched: 3. This CDR3 spans 15 amino acids. CDR3 DNA sequence: TGTGCCAGCAGCTTCAGGGGGCGCGTGAACACTGAAGCTTTCTTT. Protein: CASSFRGRVNTEAFF.

The table lists this clone with a few counts. The DNA for the CDR3 is TGTGCCAGCTCACCTCGAACGGCTCTCTCTGGAAACACCATATATTTT. As protein: CASSPRTALSGNTIYF. The V and J genes are TRBV18 and TRBJ1-3; no clear D. The CDR3 runs 16 residues. V gave up 3 bases and J gave up 0 bases, with 12 bases separating them. In germline, CDR1 is KGHSH, CDR2 LQKENI.

In its sample, this clone was seen a few times. The rearrangement links TRBV4-3 to TRBJ2-7; 9 nucleotides align to TRBD1. CDR1 LGHNA and CDR2 YSLEER come from the germline V gene. This CDR3 has 17 residues. V shed 3 bases and J 3 bases; nucleotides not matched to a gene: 12. CDR3: CASSHGKPGQGLYEQYF. DNA of the CDR3: TGCGCCAGCAGCCACGGTAAACCAGGACAGGGGCTCTACGAGCAGTACTTC.

DNA for the CDR3: TGCAGCGTCCAGGACGGGAGTGGTTACAATGAGCAGTTCTTC. It is translated as CSVQDGSGYNEQFF. The V gene is TRBV29-1, the J gene TRBJ2-1, with D perhaps TRBD2 (6 bases). The CDR3 totals 14 residues. V was trimmed by 6 bases and J by 4 bases, leaving 16 bases between them. The germline V gene encodes CDR1 SQVTM and CDR2 ANQGSEA.

This clone was recorded at least ten times. This rearrangement joins TRBV7-9 to TRBJ2-1, with D perhaps matching TRBD2 (5 bases). The CDR3 has 13 amino acids. V was clipped by 5 bases and J by 8 bases, with 13 bases between them. The germline V gene encodes CDR1 SEHNR and CDR2 FQNEAQ (reference sequence). For the CDR3, the DNA is TGTGCCAGCAGCCTCGGGGTTGTCGATGAGCAGTTCTTC. Its translation is CASSLGVVDEQFF.

In its sample, this clone was seen a few times. The V and J genes are TRBV4-3 and TRBJ2-5; D gene uncertain. The CDR3 has 13 residues. In germline, CDR1 is LGHNA, CDR2 YSLEER. With 4 bases removed from V and 3 bases from J, the gap between germline ends came to 9 bases. This chain's CDR3 is CASSLDFKETQYF. CDR3 bases: TGCGCCAGCAGCCTTGACTTCAAAGAGACCCAGTACTTC.

This clone has just a few counts. The V and J genes are TRBV14 and TRBJ2-5; D is possibly TRBD1 (6 bases). CDR1 is SGHDN and CDR2 is FVKESK in the germline V gene. The CDR3 totals 13 residues. The ends were cut back, 6 bases at V and 7 bases at J, with 15 bases in the middle. The CDR3 spells CASRQGQAGTQYF. CDR3 DNA: TGTGCCAGCAGGCAGGGGCAGGCGGGGACCCAGTACTTC. Filled out from reference TRBV14 and TRBJ2-5, the complete variable domain reads EAGVTQFPSHSVIEKGQTVTLRCDPISGHDNLYWYRRVMGKEIKFLLHFVKESKQDESGMPNNRFLAERTGGTYSTLKVQPAELEDSGVYFCASRQGQAGTQYFGPGTRLLVL.

This clone was detected many times. This rearrangement joins TRBV6-5 to TRBJ1-2; 7 positions match TRBD1. The CDR3 length is 13 residues. The germline gives CDR1 MNHEY, CDR2 SVGAGI. After removal of 6 bases from V and 7 bases from J, the junction contained 8 bases not matched to a gene. The CDR3 nucleotides read TGTGCCAGCAGGAAGGGGACAGCGGGTGGCTACACCTTC. This gives the protein CASRKGTAGGYTF.

This clone has more than one count but fewer than ten. The chain joins TRBV7-3 to TRBJ2-3; 7 bases are shared with TRBD1. Germline CDR1 is SGHTA and CDR2 is FQGTGA. This CDR3 comprises 15 residues. With 5 bases clipped from V and 6 bases from J, the junction kept 11 bases outside the gene matches. CDR3 region: CASSPGTVPEDTQYF. The CDR3 DNA follows: TGTGCCAGCAGCCCCGGGACAGTCCCAGAGGATACGCAGTATTTT.

This clone was counted between two and nine times. This chain uses TRBV7-2 with TRBJ1-2; 7 nucleotides align to TRBD1. Germline V CDR1 and CDR2: SGHTA, FQGNSA. This CDR3 region has 14 residues. After removal of 5 bases from V and 6 bases from J, the junction contained 9 bases not matched to a gene. CDR3 bases: TGTGCCAGCAGCCGGGACAGATTTTTGGATGGCTACACCTTC. It encodes CASSRDRFLDGYTF.

This clone was counted ten times or more. Germline and junction disagree at one end, which may indicate a read error. The rearrangement links TRBV10-3 to TRBJ1-2; D gene unclear. Germline V CDR1 and CDR2: ENHRY, SYGVKD. The CDR3 totals 12 residues. CDR3 region: CASSYSNYGYTF. The CDR3 nucleotides are TGTGCCAGCAGTTACTCGAACTATGGCTACACCTTC.

The chain couples TRBV2 to TRBJ2-3, with D unresolved. Trimming shortened V by 4 bases and J by 0 bases, and 8 bases separated the two germline ends. The CDR3 sequence is 14 residues long. Germline V gene sequence: CDR1 SNHLY, CDR2 FYNNEI. The CDR3 region is CASSGRISTDTQYF. Here the CDR3 DNA reads TGTGCCAGCAGTGGGCGGATTAGCACAGATACGCAGTATTTT.

The sample holds one count of this clone. The chain has TRBV15 and TRBJ2-7; no definite D call. V lost 2 bases to trimming and J lost 4 bases, with 12 bases between them. Germline lookup yields CDR1 LNHNV and CDR2 YYDKDF (reference sequence). The CDR3 extends over 14 amino acids. The CDR3: CATSRTLYSYEQYF. CDR3 bases: TGTGCCACCAGCAGAACTTTATACTCATACGAGCAGTACTTC.

This clone came up many times. The chain uses TRBV18 and TRBJ1-4; weak D call: TRBD1 (6 bases). The CDR3 totals 14 residues. The germline V gene has CDR1 KGHSH and CDR2 LQKENI. V lost 3 bases to trimming and J lost 7 bases, with 12 bases between them. Here the CDR3 reads CASSPRQAGEKLFF. The CDR3 bases are TGTGCCAGCTCACCGCGACAGGCGGGTGAAAAACTGTTTTTT.

As concerns this clone: Other DNA sequences in the sample encode the same CDR3. This chain joins TRBV6-5 and TRBJ2-5; the D gene could be TRBD1 or TRBD2 (5 bases each). The CDR3 has 15 amino acids. Trimming took 2 bases from V and 2 from J, leaving 12 bases between them. Germline V gene sequence: CDR1 MNHEY, CDR2 SVGAGI. The CDR3 bases are TGTGCCAGCAGTTACGGGGCGGGTGATCAAGAGACCCAGTACTTC. Its translation: CASSYGAGDQETQYF.

V is TRBV5-4 and J is TRBJ1-1; D not certain. Germline assignment: CDR1 SGHNT and CDR2 YYREEE (reference sequence). The CDR3 contains 12 residues. V gave up 0 bases and J gave up 8 bases, with 8 bases separating them. The CDR3 loop reads CASSLGGLEAFF. The CDR3 region has the DNA TGTGCCAGCAGCTTGGGCGGGCTAGAAGCTTTCTTT.

This clone was counted only a few times. J is TRBJ2-5 and V is TRBV7-2; 11 bases are shared with TRBD2. Per germline, CDR1 SGHTA and CDR2 FQGNSA. J gave up 11 bases and V 6 bases, and 11 bases lay outside the gene matches. The length of the CDR3 is 14 residues. CDR3 sequence (DNA): TGTGCCAGCAGTCCGGGACTAGCGGAGGCGGAACAGTACTTC. It codes for CASSPGLAEAEQYF.

The V call is TRBV7-2, the J call TRBJ2-2; 10 bases are shared with TRBD2. The V gene end was trimmed by 5 bases and the J gene end by 8 bases; junction bases not matched to a gene: 8. This CDR3 is built from 15 residues. Germline CDR1 and CDR2: SGHTA and FQGNSA. DNA of the CDR3: TGTGCCAGCAGCCCTTTTAGCGGGAGGTTGGGGGAGCTGTTTTTT. It translates to CASSPFSGRLGELFF.

This clone was observed a few times. The chain has TRBV4-2 and TRBJ1-5, with 7 bases fitting TRBD1. CDR3 length: 15 amino acids. Germline V lookup: CDR1 LGHNA, CDR2 YNFKEQ. V lost 1 base to trimming and J lost 2 bases; unmatched junction nucleotides: 2. The CDR3 region has the DNA TGTGCCAGCAGCCAAGGAGGACAGGGCAATCAGCCCCAGCATTTT. Encoded protein: CASSQGGQGNQPQHF.